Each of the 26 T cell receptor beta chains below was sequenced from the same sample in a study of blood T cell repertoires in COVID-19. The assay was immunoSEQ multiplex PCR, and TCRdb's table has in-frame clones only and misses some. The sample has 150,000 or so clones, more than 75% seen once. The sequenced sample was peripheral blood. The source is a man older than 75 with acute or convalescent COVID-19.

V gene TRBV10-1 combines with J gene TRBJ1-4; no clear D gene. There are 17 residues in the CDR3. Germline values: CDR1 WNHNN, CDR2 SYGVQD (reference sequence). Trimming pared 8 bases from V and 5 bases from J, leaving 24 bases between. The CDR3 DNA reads TGCGCCAGCTCCCATCTTACGATATCCCCCGAGAATGAAAAACTGTTTTTT. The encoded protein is CASSHLTISPENEKLFF.

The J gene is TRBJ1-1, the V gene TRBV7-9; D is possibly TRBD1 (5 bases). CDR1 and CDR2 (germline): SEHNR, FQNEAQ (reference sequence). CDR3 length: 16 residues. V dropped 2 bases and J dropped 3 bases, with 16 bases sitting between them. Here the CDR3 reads CASSLSGGGTYTEAFF. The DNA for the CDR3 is TGTGCCAGCAGCTTATCGGGGGGAGGAACTTACACTGAAGCTTTCTTT.

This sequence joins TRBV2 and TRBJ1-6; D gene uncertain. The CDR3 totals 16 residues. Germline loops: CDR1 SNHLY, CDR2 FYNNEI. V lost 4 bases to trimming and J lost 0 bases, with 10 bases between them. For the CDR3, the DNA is TGTGCCAGCAGTGCTGACTCCAGCTCCTATAATTCACCCCTCCACTTT. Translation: CASSADSSSYNSPLHF.

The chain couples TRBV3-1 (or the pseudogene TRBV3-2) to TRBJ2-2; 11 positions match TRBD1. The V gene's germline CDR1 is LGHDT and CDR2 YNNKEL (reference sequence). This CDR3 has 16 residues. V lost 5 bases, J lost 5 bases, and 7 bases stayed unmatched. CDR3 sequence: CASSLTGTGGTGELFF. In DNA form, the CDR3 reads TGTGCCAGCAGCTTAACCGGGACAGGGGGTACCGGGGAGCTGTTTTTT.

CDR3 amino acids: CASSPPPTEEAFF. The CDR3 DNA reads as TGTGCCAGCAGCCCCCCCCCGACAGAAGAAGCTTTCTTT. The chain combines TRBV28 with TRBJ1-1, with D possibly TRBD1 on 5 matching bases. CDR1 is MDHEN, CDR2 SYDVKM, per germline. There are 13 residues in the CDR3. The V gene lost 6 bases and the J gene lost 8 bases, with 16 bases spanning the gap.

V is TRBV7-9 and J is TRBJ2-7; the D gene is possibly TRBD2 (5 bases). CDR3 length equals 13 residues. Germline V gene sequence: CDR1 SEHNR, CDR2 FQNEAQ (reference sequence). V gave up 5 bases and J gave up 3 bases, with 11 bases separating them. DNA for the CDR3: TGTGCCAGCAGCGTCGGGATGAACTACGAGCAGTACTTC. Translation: CASSVGMNYEQYF.

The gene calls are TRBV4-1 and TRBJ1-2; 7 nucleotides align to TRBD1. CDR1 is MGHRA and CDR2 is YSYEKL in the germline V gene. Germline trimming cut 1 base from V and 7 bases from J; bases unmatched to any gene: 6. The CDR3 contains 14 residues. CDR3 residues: CASSQVTGYLGYTF. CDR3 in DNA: TGCGCCAGCAGCCAAGTGACAGGGTACCTTGGCTACACCTTC.

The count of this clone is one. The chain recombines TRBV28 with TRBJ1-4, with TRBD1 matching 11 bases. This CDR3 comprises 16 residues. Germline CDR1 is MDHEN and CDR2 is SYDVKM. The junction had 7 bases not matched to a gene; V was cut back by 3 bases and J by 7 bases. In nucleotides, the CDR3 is TGTGCCAGCAGTTTTCCCGGACAGGGGGCAGGTGAAAAACTGTTTTTT. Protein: CASSFPGQGAGEKLFF.

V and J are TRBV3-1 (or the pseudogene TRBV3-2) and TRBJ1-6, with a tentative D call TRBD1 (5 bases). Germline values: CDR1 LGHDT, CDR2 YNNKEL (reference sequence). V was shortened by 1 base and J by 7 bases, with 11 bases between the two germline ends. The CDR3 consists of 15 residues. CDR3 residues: CASSQGQLNNSPLHF. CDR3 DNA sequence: TGTGCCAGCAGCCAAGGACAGCTAAACAATTCACCCCTCCACTTT.

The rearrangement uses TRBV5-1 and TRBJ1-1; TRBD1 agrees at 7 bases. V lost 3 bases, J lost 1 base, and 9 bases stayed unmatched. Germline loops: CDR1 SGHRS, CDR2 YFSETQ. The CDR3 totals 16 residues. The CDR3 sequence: CASSSPGQTKNTEAFF. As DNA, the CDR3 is TGCGCCAGCAGCTCCCCGGGACAGACAAAGAACACTGAAGCTTTCTTT.

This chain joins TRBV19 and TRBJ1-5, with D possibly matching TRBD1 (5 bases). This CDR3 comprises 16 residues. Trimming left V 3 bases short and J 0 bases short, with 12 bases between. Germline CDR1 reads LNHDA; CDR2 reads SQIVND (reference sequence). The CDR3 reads CASSIQGSSSNQPQHF. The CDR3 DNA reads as TGTGCCAGTAGTATTCAGGGCTCCAGTAGCAATCAGCCCCAGCATTTT.

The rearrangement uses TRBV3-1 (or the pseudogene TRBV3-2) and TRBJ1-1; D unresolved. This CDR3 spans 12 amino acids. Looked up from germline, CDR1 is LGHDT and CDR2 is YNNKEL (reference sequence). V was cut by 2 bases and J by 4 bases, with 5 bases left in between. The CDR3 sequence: CASSQTGTEAFF. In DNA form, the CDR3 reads TGTGCCAGCAGCCAAACGGGCACTGAAGCTTTCTTT.

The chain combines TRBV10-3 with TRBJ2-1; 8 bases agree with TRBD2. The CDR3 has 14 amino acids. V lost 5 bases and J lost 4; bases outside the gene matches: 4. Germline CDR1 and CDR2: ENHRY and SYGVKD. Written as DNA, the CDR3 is TGTGCCATCAGTAGCGGGGGCTCTTACAATGAGCAGTTCTTC. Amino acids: CAISSGGSYNEQFF.

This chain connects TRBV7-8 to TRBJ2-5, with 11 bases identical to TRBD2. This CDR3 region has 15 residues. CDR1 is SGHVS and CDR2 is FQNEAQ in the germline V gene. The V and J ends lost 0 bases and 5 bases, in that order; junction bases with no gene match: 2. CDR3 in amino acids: CASSLALAGVETQYF. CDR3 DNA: TGTGCCAGCAGCTTAGCACTAGCGGGAGTTGAGACCCAGTACTTC.

CDR3: CASSFNGGRGPYNEQFF. In nucleotides, the CDR3 is TGTGCCAGCAGCTTCAACGGCGGGAGAGGCCCCTACAATGAGCAGTTCTTC. The chain recombines TRBV11-3 with TRBJ2-1; 7 positions match TRBD2. The CDR3 has 17 residues. J lost 2 bases, V lost 3 bases, and 10 bases had no gene match. The V gene's germline CDR1 is SGHNT and CDR2 YENEEA. Based on the CDR3 plus reference TRBV11-3 and TRBJ2-1, the full variable domain is EAGVVQSPRYKIIEKKQPVAFWCNPISGHNTLYWYLQNLGQGPELLIRYENEEAVDDSQLPKDRFSAERLKGVDSTLKIQPAELGDSAVYLCASSFNGGRGPYNEQFFGPGTRLTVL.

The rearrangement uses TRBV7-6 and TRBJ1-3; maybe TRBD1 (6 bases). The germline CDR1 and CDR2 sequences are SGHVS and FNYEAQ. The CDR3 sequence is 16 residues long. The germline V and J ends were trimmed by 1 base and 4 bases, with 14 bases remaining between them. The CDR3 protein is CASSLDGGARGNTIYF. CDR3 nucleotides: TGTGCCAGCAGCTTAGATGGGGGGGCGCGAGGAAACACCATATATTTT.

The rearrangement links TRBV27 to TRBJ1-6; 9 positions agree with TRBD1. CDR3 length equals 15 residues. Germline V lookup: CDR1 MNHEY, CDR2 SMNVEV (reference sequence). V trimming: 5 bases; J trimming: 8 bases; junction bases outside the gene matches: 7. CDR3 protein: CASSETGGGHSPLHF. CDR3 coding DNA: TGTGCCAGCAGTGAAACAGGGGGCGGACATTCACCCCTCCACTTT.

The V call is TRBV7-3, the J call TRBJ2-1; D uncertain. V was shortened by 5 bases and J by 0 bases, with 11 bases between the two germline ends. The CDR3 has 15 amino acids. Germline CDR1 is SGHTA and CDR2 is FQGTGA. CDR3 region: CASSLSSSSYNEQFF. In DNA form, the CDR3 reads TGTGCCAGCAGCCTCTCGTCCAGCTCCTACAATGAGCAGTTCTTC.

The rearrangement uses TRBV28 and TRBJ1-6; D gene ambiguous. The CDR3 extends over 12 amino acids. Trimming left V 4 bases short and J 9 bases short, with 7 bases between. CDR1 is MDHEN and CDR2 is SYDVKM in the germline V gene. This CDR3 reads CASSSSGSPLHF. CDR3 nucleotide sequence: TGTGCCAGCAGTTCCTCGGGTTCACCCCTCCACTTT.

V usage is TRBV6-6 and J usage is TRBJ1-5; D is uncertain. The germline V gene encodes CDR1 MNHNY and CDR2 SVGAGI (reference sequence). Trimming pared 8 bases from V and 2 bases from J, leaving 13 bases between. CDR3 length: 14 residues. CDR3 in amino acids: CASDRGRGNQPQHF. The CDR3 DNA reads TGTGCCAGCGATCGGGGTAGGGGCAATCAGCCCCAGCATTTT.

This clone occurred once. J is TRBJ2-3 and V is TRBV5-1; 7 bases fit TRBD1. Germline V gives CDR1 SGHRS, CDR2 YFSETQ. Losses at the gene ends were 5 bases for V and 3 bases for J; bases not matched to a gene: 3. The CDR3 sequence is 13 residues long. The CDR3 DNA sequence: TGCGCCAGCAGATACAGGGGTACAGATACGCAGTATTTT. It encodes CASRYRGTDTQYF.

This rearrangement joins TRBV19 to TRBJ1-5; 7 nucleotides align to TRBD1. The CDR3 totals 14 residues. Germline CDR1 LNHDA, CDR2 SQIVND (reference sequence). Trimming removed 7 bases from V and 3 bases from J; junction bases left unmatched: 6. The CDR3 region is CASTRDRHNQPQHF. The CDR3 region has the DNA TGTGCCAGTACGCGGGACAGACACAATCAGCCCCAGCATTTT.

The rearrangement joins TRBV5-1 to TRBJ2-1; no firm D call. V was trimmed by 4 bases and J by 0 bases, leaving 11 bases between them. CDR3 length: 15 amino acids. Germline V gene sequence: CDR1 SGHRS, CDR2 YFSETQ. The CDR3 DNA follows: TGCGCCAGCAGCCCTACTCCGAGCTCCTACAATGAGCAGTTCTTC. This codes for CASSPTPSSYNEQFF. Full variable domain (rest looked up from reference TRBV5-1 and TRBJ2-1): KAGVTQTPRYLIKTRGQQVTLSCSPISGHRSVSWYQQTPGQGLQFLFEYFSETQRNKGNFPGRFSGRQFSNSRSEMNVSTLELGDSALYLCASSPTPSSYNEQFFGPGTRLTVL.

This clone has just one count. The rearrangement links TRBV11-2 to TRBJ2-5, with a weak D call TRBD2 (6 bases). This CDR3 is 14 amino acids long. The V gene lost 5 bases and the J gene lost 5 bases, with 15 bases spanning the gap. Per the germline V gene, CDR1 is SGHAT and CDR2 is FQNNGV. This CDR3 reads CASSPGGARETQYF. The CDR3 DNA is TGTGCCAGCAGCCCCGGCGGGGCTCGGGAGACCCAGTACTTC.

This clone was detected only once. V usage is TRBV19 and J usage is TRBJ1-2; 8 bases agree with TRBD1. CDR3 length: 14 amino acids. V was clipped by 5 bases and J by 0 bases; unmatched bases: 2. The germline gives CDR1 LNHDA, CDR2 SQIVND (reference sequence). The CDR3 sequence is CASSDRGPNYGYTF. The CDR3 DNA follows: TGTGCCAGTAGTGACAGGGGTCCTAACTATGGCTACACCTTC.

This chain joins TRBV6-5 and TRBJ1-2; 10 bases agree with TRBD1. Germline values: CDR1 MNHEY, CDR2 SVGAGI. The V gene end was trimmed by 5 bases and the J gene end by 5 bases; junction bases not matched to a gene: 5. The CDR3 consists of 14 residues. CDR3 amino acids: CASSPDRGTYGYTF. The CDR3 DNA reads TGTGCCAGCAGTCCGGACAGGGGGACATATGGCTACACCTTC.